The clone carrying this T cell receptor (beta chain) was observed many times. Its target is unknown. Arm-PCR with iRepertoire HTBI primers amplified the CDR3 regions for these TCR beta libraries. TCRdb reprocessed the multiplex PCR reads with MiXCR, giving one entry per CDR3 protein. This table has 350,000 to 550,000 distinct CDR3 sequences, 15% appearing once. These data belong to a study of regulatory T cells in long-lasting Graves disease. Time point denoted: newly diagnosed GD, antithyroid drugs for less than 3 months. PBMC-derived RNA was used for the TCR library. Patients came from an endocrinology department in Xi'an, China. Study-level results: Whereas new patients shared 1,000 or so public clonotypes, persistent patients shared more, at some 2,700.

Another study also made use of these data, one on T cells in Graves' hyperthyroidism and ophthalmopathy. That paper adds: The TCR CDR3 first-round RT-PCR relied on the HTBI primer set.

The sample here was peripheral blood mononuclear cells (PBMCs), taken at new diagnosis, from a patient treated with antithyroid drugs. The origin of this receptor is a woman aged 30 to 39 with Graves disease.

For the CDR3, the DNA is TGTGCCATCAGTAGGACTAGCGGGAACCAAGAGACCCAGTACTTC. Encoded protein: CAISRTSGNQETQYF. The chain uses TRBV10-3 and TRBJ2-5, with 12 bases identical to TRBD2. J lost 0 bases, V lost 5 bases, and 1 base had no gene match. From germline, CDR1 is ENHRY and CDR2 SYGVKD. The CDR3 loop spans 15 amino acids.